This T cell receptor (beta chain) was recorded in a study of cytomegalovirus exposure and HLA in healthy donors. Study background: From 170 million or so T cells, an earlier analysis saw under 140 million unique TCR beta sequences. Around 78 million unique TCRs, all from HLA-typed donors, were included in an early release of the data. Study-wide points: As a later analysis showed, a missense DCLRE1C variant was linked to trimming of TCR beta V- and J-genes.

PCR amplification relied on 60 Vbeta primers (plus 13 Jbeta primers). The table came from immunoSEQ multiplex PCR; TCRdb's copy has only in-frame clones and leaves some out. The table lists around 93,000 clones, about 81% of them singletons. A word on this clone: Its antigen remains unidentified.

Sequencing was performed on PBMCs. The source of this sequence is a woman in her thirties or forties in good health and CMV-seronegative.

The CDR3 spells CASSLRTSGRLGPNEQFF. The DNA of the CDR3 is TGCGCCAGCAGCTTGCGGACTAGCGGGCGTCTGGGCCCGAATGAGCAGTTCTTC. The genes are TRBV5-1 and TRBJ2-1, with 11 bases lining up with TRBD2. The CDR3 contains 18 residues. Germline lookup yields CDR1 SGHRS and CDR2 YFSETQ. V shed 1 base, J shed 7 bases, and the junction held 13 bases outside the gene matches. The full variable domain, in which reference TRBV5-1 and TRBJ2-1 provide the parts outside the CDR3, is KAGVTQTPRYLIKTRGQQVTLSCSPISGHRSVSWYQQTPGQGLQFLFEYFSETQRNKGNFPGRFSGRQFSNSRSEMNVSTLELGDSALYLCASSLRTSGRLGPNEQFFGPGTRLTVL.